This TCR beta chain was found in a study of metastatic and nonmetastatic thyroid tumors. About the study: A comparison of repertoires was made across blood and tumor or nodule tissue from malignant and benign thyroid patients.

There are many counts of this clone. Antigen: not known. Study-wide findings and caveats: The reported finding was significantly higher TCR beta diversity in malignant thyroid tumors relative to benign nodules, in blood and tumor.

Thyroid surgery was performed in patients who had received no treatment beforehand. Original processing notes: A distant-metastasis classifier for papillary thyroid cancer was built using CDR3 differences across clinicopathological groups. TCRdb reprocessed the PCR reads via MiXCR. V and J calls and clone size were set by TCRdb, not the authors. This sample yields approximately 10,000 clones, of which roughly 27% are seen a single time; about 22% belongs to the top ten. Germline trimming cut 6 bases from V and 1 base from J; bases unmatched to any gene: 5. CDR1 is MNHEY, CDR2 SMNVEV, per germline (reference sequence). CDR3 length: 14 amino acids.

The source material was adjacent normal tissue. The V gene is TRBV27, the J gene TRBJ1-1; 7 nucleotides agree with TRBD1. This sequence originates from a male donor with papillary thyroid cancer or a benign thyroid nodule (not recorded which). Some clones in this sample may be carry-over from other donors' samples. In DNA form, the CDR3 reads TGTGCCAGCAGACCCGGGACAGAGAACACTGAAGCTTTCTTT. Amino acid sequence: CASRPGTENTEAFF.